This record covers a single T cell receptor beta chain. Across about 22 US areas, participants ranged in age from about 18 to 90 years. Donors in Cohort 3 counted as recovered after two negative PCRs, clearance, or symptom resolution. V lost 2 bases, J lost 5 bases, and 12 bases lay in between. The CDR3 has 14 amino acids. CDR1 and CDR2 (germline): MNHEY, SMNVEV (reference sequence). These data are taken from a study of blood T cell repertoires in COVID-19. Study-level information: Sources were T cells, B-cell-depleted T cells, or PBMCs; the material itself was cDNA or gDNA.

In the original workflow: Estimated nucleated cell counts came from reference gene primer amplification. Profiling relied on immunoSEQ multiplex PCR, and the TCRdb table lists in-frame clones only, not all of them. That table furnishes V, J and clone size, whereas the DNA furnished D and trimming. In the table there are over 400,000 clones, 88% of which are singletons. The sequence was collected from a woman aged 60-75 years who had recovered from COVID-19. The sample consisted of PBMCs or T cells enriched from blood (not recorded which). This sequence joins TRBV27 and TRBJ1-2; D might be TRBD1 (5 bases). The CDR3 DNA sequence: TGTGCCAGCAGTTTAAGCCAGGGAACGTATGGCTACACCTTC. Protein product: CASSLSQGTYGYTF.